The 8 T cell receptor beta chains in this list originate from one sample, sequenced in a study of blood T cell repertoires in COVID-19. Here immunoSEQ multiplex PCR was the method, and the copy in TCRdb shows in-frame clones only, minus some. The sample has some 100,000 clones, roughly 80% seen once. The specimen was peripheral blood. The receptors stem from a human donor in a cohort sampled during active COVID-19.

This chain joins TRBV28 and TRBJ1-2, with 11 nucleotides matching TRBD1. The J segment lost 3 bases and the V segment lost 3 bases, leaving 6 bases of the junction unmatched. This CDR3 is built from 16 residues. The germline CDR1 and CDR2 sequences are MDHEN and SYDVKM. DNA for the CDR3: TGTGCCAGCAGTTTGGTCCGGACAGGGGGCTACTATGGCTACACCTTC. This gives the protein CASSLVRTGGYYGYTF.

V gene TRBV28 combines with J gene TRBJ2-1; 10 positions agree with TRBD2. This CDR3 is built from 18 residues. Germline V gene sequence: CDR1 MDHEN, CDR2 SYDVKM. After removal of 4 bases from V and 4 bases from J, the junction contained 13 bases not matched to a gene. The CDR3 loop is CASSSSGRLYSGYNEQFF. The CDR3 DNA reads TGTGCCAGCAGTTCTAGCGGGAGACTATATTCGGGGTACAATGAGCAGTTCTTC.

Many counts were recorded for this clone. The chain employs TRBV27 and TRBJ1-1, with D perhaps matching TRBD1 (6 bases). There are 14 residues in the CDR3. V was pared by 5 bases and J by 2 bases, with 12 bases between. Germline V gene sequence: CDR1 MNHEY, CDR2 SMNVEV (reference sequence). In DNA form, the CDR3 reads TGTGCCAGCAGTCCCTACAGGGCCAACACTGAAGCTTTCTTT. It encodes CASSPYRANTEAFF.

The genes are TRBV28 and TRBJ2-6; D possibly corresponds to TRBD2 (6 bases). Germline loops: CDR1 MDHEN, CDR2 SYDVKM. Trimming shortened V by 5 bases and J by 2 bases, and 13 bases separated the two germline ends. The CDR3 length is 16 residues. CDR3 bases: TGTGCCAGCAGTCGGCCAGCTAGCGCTGGGGCCAACGTCCTGACTTTC. As protein: CASSRPASAGANVLTF.

This chain uses TRBV7-2 with TRBJ1-5; D remains ambiguous. Germline V lookup: CDR1 SGHTA, CDR2 FQGNSA. This CDR3 contains 15 residues. The V gene lost 5 bases and the J gene lost 6 bases, with 17 bases spanning the gap. The CDR3 DNA reads as TGTGCCAGCAGCCGCCTTGAGGGTTGGGGTCAGCCCCAGCATTTT. Its protein is CASSRLEGWGQPQHF.

This clone was observed once. V and J are TRBV11-3 and TRBJ2-7, with 8 bases fitting TRBD2. Trimming removed 5 bases from V and 5 bases from J; junction bases left unmatched: 5. This CDR3 has 13 residues. Germline V lookup: CDR1 SGHNT, CDR2 YENEEA. The CDR3 DNA follows: TGTGCCAGCAGCGCCGGGGGGGGAAACGAGCAGTACTTC. Amino acids: CASSAGGGNEQYF.

This clone was detected a few times. V is TRBV2 and J is TRBJ2-2; D is undetermined. CDR1 is SNHLY and CDR2 is FYNNEI in the germline V gene. V dropped 5 bases and J dropped 1 base, with 5 bases sitting between them. This CDR3 contains 13 residues. CDR3: CASSTVNTGELFF. The CDR3 DNA follows: TGTGCCAGCAGTACAGTGAACACCGGGGAGCTGTTTTTT.

The gene calls are TRBV5-1 and TRBJ1-2, with 7 bases that match TRBD1. V lost 5 bases and J lost 5; bases outside the gene matches: 6. The CDR3 covers 13 residues. Germline-derived CDR1 and CDR2 are SGHRS and YFSETQ. CDR3 sequence: CASRGDRLYGYTF. The CDR3 nucleotides read TGCGCCAGCAGGGGGGACAGACTTTATGGCTACACCTTC.